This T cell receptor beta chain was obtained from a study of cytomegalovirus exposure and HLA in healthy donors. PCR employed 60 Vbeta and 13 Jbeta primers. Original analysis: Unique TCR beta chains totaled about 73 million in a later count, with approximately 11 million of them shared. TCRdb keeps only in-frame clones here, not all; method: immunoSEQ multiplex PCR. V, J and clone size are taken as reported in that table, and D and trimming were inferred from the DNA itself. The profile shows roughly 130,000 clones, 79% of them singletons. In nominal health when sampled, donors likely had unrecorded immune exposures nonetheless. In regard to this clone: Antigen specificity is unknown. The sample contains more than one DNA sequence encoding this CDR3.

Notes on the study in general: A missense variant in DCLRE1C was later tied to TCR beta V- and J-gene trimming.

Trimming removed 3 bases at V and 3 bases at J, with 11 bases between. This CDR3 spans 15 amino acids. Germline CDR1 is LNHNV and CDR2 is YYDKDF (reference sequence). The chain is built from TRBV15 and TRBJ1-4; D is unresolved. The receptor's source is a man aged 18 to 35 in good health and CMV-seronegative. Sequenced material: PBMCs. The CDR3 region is CATSSARGSNEKLFF. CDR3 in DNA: TGTGCCACCAGCAGCGCTCGGGGTTCTAATGAAAAACTGTTTTTT.